The 30 T cell receptor beta chains presented below share a single source sample, sequenced in a study of blood T cells in healthy people across ages. It was with a sample-barcoded 5' primer and a J-beta primer mix that a second PCR of roughly 6 to 12 cycles was run. TCRdb re-called the 5' RACE reads with MiXCR, one entry per CDR3 protein. The repertoire holds some 1,000,000 distinct CDR3 sequences, under 30% seen once, with about 0.8% in the top ten. This sample also appeared in a second study, on T cells of mothers and their children.

The source material was blood. All receptors come from a girl aged 2-15 years in good health.

This clonotype was seen a handful of times. The rearrangement joins TRBV3-1 to TRBJ2-7; tentatively, D is TRBD1 (6 bases). CDR1 LGHDT and CDR2 YNNKEL come from the germline V gene (reference sequence). Trimming cost V 1 base and J 3 bases, with 10 bases left between them. The CDR3 contains 14 residues. The CDR3 sequence is CASSQGGPHYEQYF. The CDR3 DNA reads as TGTGCCAGCAGCCAAGGGGGGCCGCACTACGAGCAGTACTTC.

This CDR3 is CASSLVRGGGEQFF. CDR3 nucleotides: TGTGCCAGCAGCTTAGTTCGGGGAGGGGGTGAGCAGTTCTTC. This chain links TRBV7-2 with TRBJ2-5; D might be TRBD2 (7 bases). The J call is doubtful: the DNA matches TRBJ2-1 better. Germline V CDR1 and CDR2: SGHTA, FQGNSA. This CDR3 region has 14 residues.

J is TRBJ1-1 and V is TRBV7-9; a possible D gene is TRBD1 (5 bases). Deletions cut 8 bases from V and 2 bases from J, with 18 bases between. Germline lookup yields CDR1 SEHNR and CDR2 FQNEAQ (reference sequence). The CDR3 sequence is 15 residues long. Written as DNA, the CDR3 is TGTGCCAGCGGGGGTGGGGAATTTGAAAACACTGAAGCTTTCTTT. It encodes CASGGGEFENTEAFF.

This chain uses TRBV15 with TRBJ2-5; no clear D gene. The DNA end is a closer match to TRBJ2-1, so the J assignment may be wrong. The CDR3 spans 13 residues. CDR1 is LNHNV, CDR2 YYDKDF, per germline (reference sequence). The CDR3 is CATKLSGVAEQFF. The CDR3 DNA reads TGTGCCACCAAGTTATCTGGGGTTGCTGAGCAGTTCTTC.

The rearrangement joins TRBV20-1 to TRBJ2-5; perhaps TRBD1 as D (7 bases). Looked up from germline, CDR1 is DFQATT and CDR2 is SNEGSKA (reference sequence). Trimming cost V 8 bases and J 4 bases, with 11 bases left between them. The CDR3 has 11 amino acids. CDR3: CSTRGAETQYF. The CDR3 nucleotides are TGCAGTACCAGGGGGGCAGAGACCCAGTACTTC.

This clonotype was counted only a few times. Sequence at one end of the junction differs from germline and may be a read error. The gene calls are TRBV12-3 or TRBV12-4 and TRBJ1-4; TRBD1 matches 7 bases. The CDR3 has 13 amino acids. The chain's CDR3 is CASSLTGNVKLFF. The DNA for the CDR3 is TGTGCCAGCAGTTTGACAGGGAATGTAAAACTGTTTTTT.

This sequence joins TRBV7-9 and TRBJ2-5, with a tentative D call TRBD1 (5 bases). This CDR3 is built from 15 residues. V was shortened by 7 bases and J by 2 bases, with 17 bases between the two germline ends. CDR1 and CDR2 (germline): SEHNR, FQNEAQ (reference sequence). This CDR3 reads CASTPGQQPQETQYF. CDR3 sequence (DNA): TGTGCCAGCACCCCAGGGCAGCAGCCGCAAGAGACCCAGTACTTC.

V is TRBV20-1 and J is TRBJ1-1; D uncertain. Trimming removed 4 bases at V and 7 bases at J, with 16 bases between. The CDR3 extends over 13 amino acids. Germline CDR1 and CDR2: DFQATT and SNEGSKA (reference sequence). This CDR3 is CSATHRAPDEAFF. The CDR3 nucleotides read TGCAGTGCTACCCACCGGGCCCCTGATGAAGCTTTCTTT.

V gene TRBV4-3 combines with J gene TRBJ2-4; D could derive from TRBD1 or TRBD2 (5 bases each). V lost 4 bases and J 2 bases, leaving 21 bases between the germline ends. The CDR3 spans 18 residues. The germline CDR1 and CDR2 sequences are LGHNA and YSLEER. CDR3 coding DNA: TGCGCCAGCAGCCGAGAGGGGACGCAAAGTTCTACCAAAAACATTCAGTACTTC. Its translation: CASSREGTQSSTKNIQYF.

This chain joins TRBV20-1 and TRBJ1-5; D uncertain. Trimming took off 2 bases at V and 4 bases at J, with 6 bases between the two ends. CDR1 DFQATT and CDR2 SNEGSKA come from the germline V gene (reference sequence). The CDR3 loop spans 12 amino acids. CDR3 in DNA: TGCAGTGCTAGATCCCGGAATCAGCCCCAGCATTTT. The encoded protein is CSARSRNQPQHF.

The gene calls are TRBV28 and TRBJ2-5; 8 nucleotides agree with TRBD2. J gave up 4 bases and V 3 bases, and 10 bases lay outside the gene matches. The CDR3 has 16 residues. The germline CDR1 and CDR2 sequences are MDHEN and SYDVKM. CDR3 region: CASSFFSGSEGETQYF. The CDR3 bases are TGTGCCAGCAGTTTTTTCAGCGGGAGTGAAGGAGAGACCCAGTACTTC.

This clonotype was seen more than once but under ten times. V gene TRBV6-2 or TRBV6-3 combines with J gene TRBJ2-1, with 15 bases identical to TRBD2. The V gene's germline CDR1 is MNHEY and CDR2 SVGEGT. V trimming: 2 bases; J trimming: 0 bases; junction bases outside the gene matches: 5. This CDR3 contains 19 residues. CDR3 protein: CASSYGLAGGSYSYNEQFF. In DNA, the CDR3 is TGTGCCAGCAGTTACGGACTAGCGGGGGGGAGCTACTCCTACAATGAGCAGTTCTTC.

This clonotype came up once. The chain recombines TRBV20-1 with TRBJ2-3; D unresolved. The J call could be wrong; TRBJ1-5 is a better fit for the DNA end. This CDR3 spans 10 amino acids. Germline V gene sequence: CDR1 DFQATT, CDR2 SNEGSKA (reference sequence). CDR3: CSVYADTQHF. The CDR3 DNA sequence: TGCAGTGTATATGCAGATACGCAGCATTTT.

This chain joins TRBV7-9 and TRBJ2-5, with D possibly matching TRBD2 (5 bases). V was shortened by 5 bases and J by 0 bases, with 13 bases between the two germline ends. This CDR3 contains 15 residues. Germline CDR1 SEHNR, CDR2 FQNEAQ (reference sequence). CDR3 sequence: CASSLGSDYQETQYF. Written as DNA, the CDR3 is TGTGCCAGCAGCCTCGGGTCGGACTACCAAGAGACCCAGTACTTC.

A few counts support this clonotype. The chain employs TRBV29-1 and TRBJ2-7, with unresolved D. CDR1 SQVTM and CDR2 ANQGSEA come from the germline V gene. The CDR3 length is 12 residues. With 3 bases removed from V and 0 bases from J, the gap between germline ends came to 6 bases. CDR3 residues: CSVESPSYEQYF. The DNA for the CDR3 is TGCAGCGTTGAGAGCCCCTCCTACGAGCAGTACTTC.

The CDR3 DNA is TGTGCCAGCAGCCAAGATCTGGGACAGGGGATGGAGACCGGGGAGCTGTTTTTT. Its protein product is CASSQDLGQGMETGELFF. This chain connects TRBV3-1 to TRBJ2-2, with 10 bases that match TRBD1. This CDR3 region has 18 residues. V gave up 0 bases and J gave up 5 bases; unmatched junction bases: 9. The germline V gene has CDR1 LGHDT and CDR2 YNNKEL (reference sequence).

The genes are TRBV4-1 and TRBJ2-5; TRBD1 might be the D (6 bases). CDR3 length: 14 residues. V was cut by 1 base and J by 5 bases, with 11 bases left in between. CDR1 MGHRA and CDR2 YSYEKL come from the germline V gene. The CDR3, as DNA: TGCGCCAGCAGCCAAGTGGCGAGGGGGGAGACCCAGTACTTC. Encoded protein: CASSQVARGETQYF.

This rearrangement joins TRBV5-1 to TRBJ1-2, with TRBD1 matching over 9 bases. The length of the CDR3 is 15 residues. After removal of 0 bases from V and 5 bases from J, the junction contained 5 bases not matched to a gene. Germline V gene data show CDR1 as SGHRS and CDR2 as YFSETQ. The DNA for the CDR3 is TGCGCCAGCAGCTTGGATTACGGGACAGGGTATGGCTACACCTTC. It specifies CASSLDYGTGYGYTF.

The rearrangement uses TRBV6-6 and TRBJ2-5; D is undetermined. The V end lost 6 bases, the J end lost 7 bases, and 9 bases lay between the germline ends. CDR1 is MNHNY and CDR2 is SVGAGI in the germline V gene (reference sequence). This CDR3 is built from 11 residues. The CDR3 here is CASSLSVTQYF. The CDR3 nucleotides are TGTGCCAGCAGCCTATCAGTGACCCAGTACTTC.

The J gene is TRBJ2-7, the V gene TRBV29-1; 9 bases match TRBD1. The CDR3 contains 13 residues. Germline assignment: CDR1 SQVTM and CDR2 ANQGSEA. Losses at the gene ends were 3 bases for V and 5 bases for J; bases not matched to a gene: 5. This CDR3 reads CSVEGGDRDEQYF. CDR3 DNA: TGCAGCGTTGAGGGGGGGGACAGGGACGAGCAGTACTTC.

V and J are TRBV7-9 and TRBJ2-5; D unresolved. The J call may be mistaken, given a closer DNA end match to TRBJ2-1. The V gene's germline CDR1 is SEHNR and CDR2 FQNEAQ (reference sequence). CDR3 size: 15 residues. The CDR3 nucleotides are TGTGCCAGCAGCTTAACCCCCGGGTTAGCCAATGAGCAGTTCTTC. This translates into CASSLTPGLANEQFF.

This chain uses TRBV7-3 with TRBJ2-2; perhaps D is TRBD1 or TRBD2 (5 bases each). CDR1 is SGHTA and CDR2 is FQGTGA in the germline V gene. The CDR3 runs to 16 residues. Trimming removed 1 base at V and 4 bases at J, with 13 bases between. The CDR3 sequence: CASSLRGGSTTGELFF. In DNA form, the CDR3 reads TGTGCCAGCAGCTTAAGGGGCGGGTCTACCACCGGGGAGCTGTTTTTT.

The chain has TRBV7-2 and TRBJ1-3, with 8 bases matching TRBD1. Germline V gene sequence: CDR1 SGHTA, CDR2 FQGNSA. The CDR3 extends over 17 amino acids. The V gene end was trimmed by 0 bases and the J gene end by 3 bases; junction bases not matched to a gene: 7. CDR3 bases: TGTGCCAGCAGCTTAGCCTTCACAGGGGGTGGTGGAAACACCATATATTTT. Residues: CASSLAFTGGGGNTIYF.

The V call is TRBV11-2, the J call TRBJ2-5, with D uncertain. Germline V gene lookup returns CDR1 SGHAT and CDR2 FQNNGV. V lost 5 bases and J lost 4, with 11 bases in between. This CDR3 spans 13 amino acids. CDR3 nucleotides: TGTGCCAGCAGCCGGACCTACCCAGAGACCCAGTACTTC. Translating gives CASSRTYPETQYF.

In its sample, this clonotype was seen a few times. The J gene is TRBJ1-2, the V gene TRBV12-3 or TRBV12-4; TRBD1 is a possible D gene (6 bases). The CDR3 covers 16 residues. V was pared by 6 bases and J by 3 bases, with 20 bases between. As DNA, the CDR3 is TGTGCCAGCAGCTCCGTCCGGGGGCCCGGAGACTATGGCTACACCTTC. Protein product: CASSSVRGPGDYGYTF.

About this clonotype: One end of the junction is discordant with germline, which a read error may explain. V is TRBV5-6 and J is TRBJ1-1; 8 bases are a match to TRBD1. Germline values: CDR1 SGHDT, CDR2 YYEEEE. The CDR3 covers 13 residues. The CDR3 DNA sequence: TGTGCCAGCAGCTTGGCCTCGGACAGGGTAATCCTCTTT. Translating gives CASSLASDRVILF. The variable domain in full, completed from reference TRBV5-6 and TRBJ1-1, reads DAGVTQSPTHLIKTRGQQVTLRCSPKSGHDTVSWYQQALGQGPQFIFQYYEEEERQRGNFPDRFSGHQFPNYSSELNVNALLLGDSALYLCASSLASDRVILFGQGTRLTVV.

In its sample, this clonotype was seen many times. The chain carries TRBV6-2 or TRBV6-3 and TRBJ1-5; no firm D call. V was trimmed by 2 bases and J by 3 bases, leaving 11 bases between them. The CDR3 consists of 15 residues. From germline, CDR1 is MNHEY and CDR2 SVGEGT. CDR3 loop: CASSYTGEFNQPQHF. CDR3 sequence (DNA): TGTGCCAGCAGTTACACCGGCGAATTCAATCAGCCCCAGCATTTT.

This clonotype was found a few times. The chain uses TRBV6-5 and TRBJ2-1, with 8 positions matching TRBD1. The J call may be wrong; the DNA end is better matched by TRBJ2-5. The V gene's germline CDR1 is MNHEY and CDR2 SVGAGI. The CDR3 length is 15 residues. CDR3 sequence reads: CASSPFTGGQETQYF. As DNA, the CDR3 is TGTGCCAGTAGCCCCTTCACAGGGGGCCAAGAGACCCAGTACTTC.

There are a few counts of this clonotype. Likely a read error: the CDR3 ends without its conserved phenylalanine or tryptophan. This chain uses TRBV5-1 with TRBJ1-6; 9 positions agree with TRBD1. The CDR3 is 14 amino acids. Germline trimming cut 4 bases from V and 9 bases from J; bases unmatched to any gene: 5. CDR1 and CDR2 (germline): SGHRS, YFSETQ. The CDR3 spells CASSPQGASSPLHL. For the CDR3, the DNA is TGCGCCAGCAGCCCACAGGGGGCGAGTTCACCCCTCCACCTT.

This clonotype showed up just a few times. V gene TRBV4-3 combines with J gene TRBJ1-2; D call uncertain. Germline-derived CDR1 and CDR2 are LGHNA and YSLEER. Trimming left V 2 bases short and J 8 bases short, with 18 bases between. This CDR3 spans 15 amino acids. As DNA, the CDR3 is TGCGCCAGCAGCCAATCTCGGGTCTCCCCGGGGGGCTACACCTTC. This encodes CASSQSRVSPGGYTF.